A single sample is the source of the 17 T cell receptor beta chains below, sequenced in a study of T cells after posttransplantation cyclophosphamide (TCRdb year 2016). The sample's treatment or condition label, in plain terms: high-dose cyclophosphamide on days +3 and +4 as single-agent GVHD prophylaxis. Patients in the PTCy group got busulfan and fludarabine conditioning, a marrow graft from a related or unrelated donor, and cyclophosphamide on days +3 and +4. Library prep was done by the immunoSEQ multiplex PCR assay. TCRdb limited this immuneACCESS table to in-frame rearrangements with V and J called. A share of clones is missing; checked studies link under half to unresolved V genes, and the rest is unexplained. The sample has approximately 7,500 clones on record, with no singletons. Jointly, the top ten make up around 23% of the sample. Here the sequenced sample was PBMCs, taken 90 to 100 days after allogeneic stem cell transplant with posttransplant cyclophosphamide. The receptors here all came from a female patient in her sixties who received an allogeneic stem cell transplant from an unrelated donor, was CMV-positive, and had acute GVHD only. After transplantation, some T cells may belong to the graft donor instead of the recipient.

This clone was seen at least ten times. J is TRBJ2-6 and V is TRBV19, with TRBD1 matching over 8 bases. There are 15 residues in the CDR3. Germline CDR1 LNHDA, CDR2 SQIVND (reference sequence). The V and J ends lost 9 bases and 12 bases, in that order; junction bases with no gene match: 16. The CDR3 bases are TGTGCCAGCCGCAGGGGGCAAGAAGAAGGTGCCGTCCTGACTTTC. This sequence encodes CASRRGQEEGAVLTF.

This clone has ten or more counts. V and J are TRBV27 and TRBJ1-2; 9 bases fit TRBD1. Germline V gene lookup returns CDR1 MNHEY and CDR2 SMNVEV (reference sequence). CDR3 length: 16 amino acids. The ends lost 6 bases at V and 2 bases at J; junction bases unmatched: 10. Here the CDR3 reads CASRSPGQGSNYGYTF. The CDR3 DNA follows: TGTGCCAGCAGATCGCCGGGACAGGGATCCAACTATGGCTACACCTTC.

This clone was counted many times. The chain recombines TRBV6-1 with TRBJ1-1; D not certain. The CDR3 length is 13 residues. V was cut by 2 bases and J by 0 bases, with 4 bases left in between. Germline assignment: CDR1 MNHNS and CDR2 SASEGT. CDR3 loop: CASSELLNTEAFF. DNA for the CDR3: TGTGCCAGCAGTGAACTCCTGAACACTGAAGCTTTCTTT.

Ten or more counts support this clone. This chain connects TRBV2 to TRBJ1-2, with TRBD1 as a possible D gene (5 bases). Trimming took 11 bases from V and 7 from J, leaving 11 bases between them. Germline CDR1 reads SNHLY; CDR2 reads FYNNEI. This CDR3 contains 10 residues. In DNA form, the CDR3 reads TGTGCCCTTCCGGGGGTTGGCTACACCTTC. Its translation is CALPGVGYTF.

This clone is medium-sized in the sample. The V and J genes are TRBV5-6 and TRBJ1-2, with D possibly TRBD1 on 5 matching bases. Trimming stripped 2 bases from V and 0 bases from J, with 5 bases between. Germline lookup yields CDR1 SGHDT and CDR2 YYEEEE. The CDR3 runs 13 residues. As DNA, the CDR3 is TGTGCCAGCAGCTTAGGGGCTAACTATGGCTACACCTTC. Amino acid sequence: CASSLGANYGYTF.

This clone appeared many times. The rearrangement links TRBV6-4 to TRBJ2-2; TRBD2 matches at 7 bases. The junction had 5 bases not matched to a gene; V was cut back by 9 bases and J by 4 bases. CDR1 is MRHNA and CDR2 is SNTAGT in the germline V gene. The CDR3 totals 13 residues. The CDR3 bases are TGTGCCAGTAAGCGGGATATCACCGGGGAGCTGTTTTTT. Translation: CASKRDITGELFF.

This clone was counted many times. The chain is built from TRBV27 and TRBJ1-2; TRBD1 matches 7 bases. The CDR3 is made up of 15 amino acids. CDR1 is MNHEY, CDR2 SMNVEV, per germline (reference sequence). With V trimmed by 2 bases and J by 4 bases, 7 bases remained unmatched. The CDR3 protein is CASSLARGRGYGYTF. CDR3 in DNA: TGTGCCAGCAGTTTAGCGAGGGGGCGAGGCTATGGCTACACCTTC.

In its sample, this clone was seen many times. This sequence joins TRBV11-2 and TRBJ2-7; 9 nucleotides line up with TRBD2. The V segment lost 4 bases and the J segment 2 bases; nucleotides outside the gene matches: 0. Germline values: CDR1 SGHAT, CDR2 FQNNGV. CDR3 length: 13 residues. The DNA of the CDR3 is TGTGCCAGCAGCTGGACTAGCGCCTACGAGCAGTACTTC. Amino acids: CASSWTSAYEQYF.

This clone was counted ten times or more. This rearrangement joins TRBV30 to TRBJ2-5, with 10 nucleotides matching TRBD2. The CDR3 is 13 residues long. With V trimmed by 7 bases and J by 2 bases, 4 bases remained unmatched. Germline values: CDR1 GTSNPN, CDR2 SVGIG (reference sequence). The CDR3 bases are TGTGCCTACAAGCGGGGGGGTCAAGAGACCCAGTACTTC. This codes for CAYKRGGQETQYF.

There are many counts of this clone. This CDR3 is CASSTPGLAGAGGELFF. The CDR3 DNA reads as TGTGCCAGCAGCACCCCAGGACTAGCGGGAGCCGGCGGGGAGCTGTTTTTT. The rearrangement uses TRBV7-9 and TRBJ2-2; 13 nucleotides agree with TRBD2. The CDR3 spans 17 residues. Germline V lookup: CDR1 SEHNR, CDR2 FQNEAQ (reference sequence). After removal of 5 bases from V and 7 bases from J, the junction contained 10 bases not matched to a gene.

This clone was seen repeatedly, ten times or more. The CDR3 spells CASSFGTGEGGYTF. In DNA, the CDR3 is TGCGCCAGCAGCTTTGGCACAGGGGAGGGCGGCTACACCTTC. The chain carries TRBV5-1 and TRBJ1-2; 7 bases map to TRBD1. With V trimmed by 2 bases and J by 8 bases, 9 bases remained unmatched. Germline CDR1 and CDR2: SGHRS and YFSETQ. The CDR3 extends over 14 amino acids.

In this sample, this clone turned up many times. This rearrangement joins TRBV28 to TRBJ1-2; weak D call: TRBD1 (6 bases). The V end lost 6 bases, the J end lost 1 base, and 12 bases lay between the germline ends. Germline-derived CDR1 and CDR2 are MDHEN and SYDVKM. There are 14 residues in the CDR3. The DNA for the CDR3 is TGTGCCAGCAGATCGACAGGTTTTAACTATGGCTACACCTTC. It codes for CASRSTGFNYGYTF.

This clone was recorded many times. The genes are TRBV7-3 and TRBJ2-2; D might be TRBD2 (6 bases). This CDR3 is 16 amino acids long. Germline-derived CDR1 and CDR2 are SGHTA and FQGTGA. V lost 2 bases, J lost 4 bases, and 14 bases lay in between. The CDR3 loop is CASSLSGGTSTGELFF. The DNA of the CDR3 is TGTGCCAGCAGCTTATCCGGCGGGACTTCCACCGGGGAGCTGTTTTTT. Combining the CDR3 with reference TRBV7-3 and TRBJ2-2 gives the whole variable domain GAGVSQTPSNKVTEKGKYVELRCDPISGHTALYWYRQSLGQGPEFLIYFQGTGAADDSGLPNDRFFAVRPEGSVSTLKIQRTERGDSAVYLCASSLSGGTSTGELFFGEGSRLTVL.

This clone showed up many times. The J gene is TRBJ2-4, the V gene TRBV24-1; TRBD1 is a possible D gene (5 bases). The germline V gene has CDR1 KGHDR and CDR2 SFDVKD. V was trimmed by 3 bases and J by 9 bases, leaving 11 bases between them. CDR3 length: 13 residues. The CDR3 region has the DNA TGTGCCACCAGTGATCCCGACAGTACCATTCAGTACTTC. This sequence encodes CATSDPDSTIQYF.

This clone occurred many times. This chain links TRBV10-3 with TRBJ1-1; 7 nucleotides agree with TRBD1. CDR3 length equals 14 residues. V lost 10 bases to trimming and J lost 1 base; unmatched junction nucleotides: 9. Germline V gene data show CDR1 as ENHRY and CDR2 as SYGVKD. For the CDR3, the DNA is TGTGCCAGCACCCGGGACAGCAAGAACACTGAAGCTTTCTTT. Translated: CASTRDSKNTEAFF.

The sample holds a few counts of this clone. V usage is TRBV5-1 and J usage is TRBJ2-7; possible D gene TRBD1, 5 bases. The germline CDR1 and CDR2 sequences are SGHRS and YFSETQ. The ends were cut back, 0 bases at V and 5 bases at J, with 15 bases in the middle. The CDR3 has 15 amino acids. The CDR3 sequence is CASSLVRGRLDEQYF. As DNA, the CDR3 is TGCGCCAGCAGCTTGGTTAGGGGAAGACTGGACGAGCAGTACTTC.

CDR3 nucleotides: TGTGCCAGCAGCTTACTAGACAGGGGGCAAGAGACCCAGTACTTC. It specifies CASSLLDRGQETQYF. This chain joins TRBV5-8 and TRBJ2-5; 9 bases fit TRBD1. With 2 bases clipped from V and 2 bases from J, the junction kept 4 bases outside the gene matches. This CDR3 contains 15 residues. Germline V gene sequence: CDR1 SGHTS, CDR2 YDEGEE.